The 11 T cell receptor beta chains below come from one sample, sequenced in a study of blood T cell repertoires in COVID-19. Profiling relied on immunoSEQ multiplex PCR, and the TCRdb table lists in-frame clones only, not all of them. The sample lists approximately 360,000 clones, over 75% occurring once. What was sequenced was PBMCs or T cells enriched from blood (not recorded which). These receptors were collected from a man aged 40-49 years in a cohort exposed to, infected with or recovered from COVID-19 (not recorded which).

This clone was picked up one time. V is TRBV30 and J is TRBJ1-2; D is possibly TRBD1 (6 bases). V was trimmed by 3 bases and J by 3 bases, leaving 14 bases between them. The CDR3 has 14 residues. Germline lookup yields CDR1 GTSNPN and CDR2 SVGIG (reference sequence). CDR3 sequence reads: CAWRSGGRDYGYTF. The CDR3 region has the DNA TGTGCCTGGAGGAGCGGGGGGCGAGACTATGGCTACACCTTC.

This clone was detected only a few times. The chain recombines TRBV24-1 with TRBJ2-2; D might be TRBD1 (6 bases). This CDR3 comprises 13 residues. The germline V gene has CDR1 KGHDR and CDR2 SFDVKD. V lost 7 bases to trimming and J lost 7 bases, with 12 bases between them. In DNA, the CDR3 is TGTGCCACCAGGGACAGTCTTGGCGGGGAGCTGTTTTTT. Translated: CATRDSLGGELFF.

The rearrangement uses TRBV4-1 and TRBJ2-7; D gene unclear. The CDR3 spans 12 residues. Trimming cost V 0 bases and J 6 bases, with 6 bases left between them. The germline CDR1 and CDR2 sequences are MGHRA and YSYEKL. The chain's CDR3 is CASSQDRFEQYF. DNA for the CDR3: TGCGCCAGCAGCCAAGATCGGTTCGAGCAGTACTTC.

V gene TRBV30 combines with J gene TRBJ2-1; possibly TRBD2 for D (6 bases). There are 16 residues in the CDR3. CDR1 GTSNPN and CDR2 SVGIG come from the germline V gene (reference sequence). Deletions cut 0 bases from V and 0 bases from J, with 12 bases between. CDR3 nucleotides: TGTGCCTGGAGTGTGATAGCGGCCCTCTCCTACAATGAGCAGTTCTTC. The encoded protein is CAWSVIAALSYNEQFF.

This rearrangement joins TRBV19 to TRBJ2-7, with 7 bases matching TRBD2. The length of the CDR3 is 15 residues. V dropped 5 bases and J dropped 5; count of bases not matched to a gene: 12. Looked up from germline, CDR1 is LNHDA and CDR2 is SQIVND (reference sequence). The CDR3 protein is CASSSASGNFHEQYF. DNA of the CDR3: TGTGCCAGTAGTTCCGCGAGCGGGAATTTTCACGAGCAGTACTTC.

The genes are TRBV6-4 and TRBJ2-1, with D perhaps matching TRBD2 (6 bases). Trimming took 4 bases from V and 10 from J, leaving 11 bases between them. The germline V gene encodes CDR1 MRHNA and CDR2 SNTAGT. The CDR3 totals 12 residues. CDR3: CASSAGEGEQFF. The DNA for the CDR3 is TGTGCCAGCAGTGCGGGAGAAGGAGAGCAGTTCTTC.

This clone was seen more than once but under ten times. The gene calls are TRBV4-2 and TRBJ1-2; 10 bases align to TRBD1. Germline V lookup: CDR1 LGHNA, CDR2 YNFKEQ. V shed 0 bases and J 8 bases; nucleotides not matched to a gene: 9. The CDR3 has 16 amino acids. The CDR3 sequence: CASSQDPTGGLGGYTF. As DNA, the CDR3 is TGTGCCAGCAGCCAAGATCCGACAGGGGGCCTTGGAGGCTACACCTTC.

This clone was seen a single time. V usage is TRBV29-1 and J usage is TRBJ2-7; D uncertain. The germline CDR1 and CDR2 sequences are SQVTM and ANQGSEA. The CDR3 is made up of 13 amino acids. V dropped 2 bases and J dropped 7 bases, with 15 bases sitting between them. CDR3 in amino acids: CSVERSPTGEQYF. The DNA of the CDR3 is TGCAGCGTTGAAAGGAGCCCGACTGGGGAGCAGTACTTC.

Of note for this clone: The same CDR3 is also encoded by other DNA sequences in this sample. CDR3 in amino acids: CASSQGGGGQETQYF. The CDR3 DNA reads as TGTGCCAGCAGCCAAGGAGGGGGGGGCCAAGAGACCCAGTACTTC. This chain uses TRBV3-1 (or the pseudogene TRBV3-2) with TRBJ2-5; tentative D call: TRBD2 (7 bases). Trimming cost V 1 base and J 1 base, with 10 bases left between them. The CDR3 has 15 amino acids. Germline values: CDR1 LGHDT, CDR2 YNNKEL (reference sequence).

This chain links TRBV6-2 or TRBV6-3 with TRBJ1-2; D gene unclear. CDR3 length: 13 residues. V was cut by 2 bases and J by 4 bases, with 8 bases left in between. Per germline, CDR1 MNHEY and CDR2 SVGEGT. The CDR3 region has the DNA TGTGCCAGCAGTTACGAGCAAATCTATGGCTACACCTTC. Translating it yields CASSYEQIYGYTF.

The chain links TRBV18 to TRBJ1-1; 8 bases map to TRBD1. Looked up from germline, CDR1 is KGHSH and CDR2 is LQKENI. The CDR3 extends over 17 amino acids. V lost 1 base, J lost 0 bases, and 7 bases stayed unmatched. The CDR3 nucleotides are TGTGCCAGCTCACCACGATTGGGACAGGCGATGAACACTGAAGCTTTCTTT. This sequence encodes CASSPRLGQAMNTEAFF.